This T cell receptor beta chain was documented in a study of cytomegalovirus exposure and HLA in healthy donors. Germline-derived CDR1 and CDR2 are SGHDN and FVKESK. The CDR3 covers 13 residues. V was clipped by 4 bases and J by 4 bases, with 10 bases between them. The PCR was carried out with 60 Vbeta primers and 13 Jbeta primers. Repertoires were generated with immunoSEQ multiplex PCR, while TCRdb's copy carries only in-frame clones and drops some. The sample shows roughly 76,000 clones, roughly 88% of them seen only once. As concerns this clone: No antigen is known for it.

General study results and limits: Investigators reported over 150 TCR beta chains as tied to cytomegalovirus. Confirmation in vitro established that a few CMV-associated chains were specific for CMV antigens.

This chain links TRBV14 with TRBJ1-1; no definite D call. The sample was PBMCs. This receptor was identified in a woman under 40 in good health and CMV-seronegative. CDR3 loop: CASSRNRGTEAFF. CDR3 DNA: TGTGCCAGCAGCCGGAATCGAGGCACTGAAGCTTTCTTT.